The T cell receptor (beta chain) described here comes from a study of blood T cell repertoires in COVID-19 (TCRdb year 2020). At the level of the whole study: Samples covering the acute and convalescent phases of COVID-19 were provided by collaborators in the United States, Italy and Spain. The dataset comprised deeply sampled blood TCRbeta repertoires from subjects exposed to, actively infected with, or recovered from COVID-19. Sample metadata almost always included a de-identified subject ID, COVID-19 status, age in years and sex. Where available, HLA class I and class II types were obtained from metadata supplied by the sample provider rather than from assay-based typing. Samples came from the ongoing ImmuneRACE study (first 160 participants) plus 1,254 subjects from 6 global collaborators. The repertoires were released in a freely available public database meant as a resource for research on the immune response to SARS-CoV-2. The material from the prospective study consisted of cDNA or gDNA derived from T cells, B-cell-depleted T cells, or PBMCs.

CDR1 and CDR2 are drawn from the germline V gene: KGHDR, SFDVKD. There are 15 amino acids in the CDR3, from cysteine to phenylalanine inclusive. The CDR3 DNA has 45 bases and is translated from base 1. V trim: 9 bases; J trim: 4 bases; unmatched bases: 9. The collaborating institutions used their own protocols to collect whole blood in K2EDTA tubes. For TCRbeta analysis, collaborator samples were shipped as frozen whole blood, as isolated PBMCs, or as DNA extracted from either sample type. This clone has more than one count but fewer than ten. No cognate antigen has been identified for it. No per-base quality is available; no much larger clone lies one base away. The immunoSEQ Assay, a bias-controlled multiplex PCR, was used to amplify TCRbeta CDR3 regions from genomic DNA. Per the source publication's procedure: The number of nucleated cells in each sample was estimated by amplification of reference gene primers within the assay. To quantify the absolute abundance of each unique TCRbeta CDR3 rearrangement, sequence reads were collapsed and filtered. For each sample, productive Simpson clonality was calculated as the square root of Simpson's diversity index across productive rearrangements. TCRdb took this table from immuneACCESS and kept in-frame rearrangements with V and J called. Such tables lack part of the clones; where checked against another copy, unresolved V genes explain under half of the gap, and the rest is unexplained. D and trimming were read from the DNA, whereas the V and J calls and clone size are those reported in that table. Recorded for this sample are 55,000 to 80,000 clones; roughly three quarters of them occurred a single time. The biggest ten clones account for less than 10% of the sample.

Here is what the overall study found, with its caveats: The quantity of clinical and demographic metadata differed by source and by participant and was supplied without curation.

This clonotype was sampled from a human donor in a cohort sampled during active COVID-19. Sequenced material: peripheral blood. The chain joins TRBV24-1 to TRBJ2-2, with 8 bases in between that match TRBD1. CDR3 reads: CATGGQGATTGELFF. The DNA is TGTGCCACCGGTGGGCAGGGGGCAACCACCGGGGAGCTGTTTTTT.